One sample yielded the 16 T cell receptor beta chains listed below, sequenced in a study of identical twins. In TCRdb, the 5' RACE reads were re-called with MiXCR into one record per CDR3 protein. The sample has roughly 720,000 distinct CDR3 sequences; 18% are singletons. Another study also made use of these data, one on T cells expressing NK-cell markers.

The sequenced sample consisted of PBMCs. These receptors came from a woman younger than 30 in good health.

This clonotype was detected many times. V is TRBV20-1 and J is TRBJ2-3; the match to TRBD2 covers 9 bases. After removal of 7 bases from V and 6 bases from J, the junction contained 11 bases not matched to a gene. The germline V gene encodes CDR1 DFQATT and CDR2 SNEGSKA (reference sequence). This CDR3 is 14 amino acids long. CDR3 coding DNA: TGCAGTGGCAGCCTAGCGGGGTTGGGTGATACGCAGTATTTT. As protein: CSGSLAGLGDTQYF.

As for this clonotype: Here the CDR3 omits its conserved ending phenylalanine or tryptophan, so a read error is the likely source. The chain links TRBV3-1 to TRBJ2-6; D ambiguous. With 3 bases removed from V and 0 bases from J, the gap between germline ends came to 6 bases. This CDR3 contains 15 residues. Germline CDR1 and CDR2: LGHDT and YNNKEL (reference sequence). The DNA of the CDR3 is TGTGCCAGCAGCCATTTCTCCTCTGGGGCCAACGTCCTGACTTTA. Translation gives CASSHFSSGANVLTL.

This clonotype was seen ten or more times. The chain links TRBV12-3 or TRBV12-4 to TRBJ1-6; 12 positions match TRBD1. V lost 6 bases and J lost 10; bases outside the gene matches: 7. This CDR3 has 15 amino acids. The CDR3 sequence: CASRGTGGNISPLHF. For the CDR3, the DNA is TGTGCCAGCAGAGGGACAGGGGGCAACATATCACCCCTCCACTTT.

This clonotype was counted ten times or more. The chain employs TRBV12-3 or TRBV12-4 and TRBJ2-7; perhaps TRBD2 as D (6 bases). V dropped 6 bases and J dropped 12 bases, with 18 bases sitting between them. There are 12 residues in the CDR3. Written as DNA, the CDR3 is TGTGCCAGCAGCCCCGCCGCGGGGATTCGGTACTTC. Encoded protein: CASSPAAGIRYF.

This clonotype was counted between two and nine times. The V and J genes are TRBV29-1 and TRBJ2-5, with D perhaps TRBD2 (6 bases). In germline, CDR1 is SQVTM, CDR2 ANQGSEA. Trimming left V 5 bases short and J 5 bases short, with 12 bases between. This CDR3 region has 12 residues. CDR3 bases: TGCAGCGTTTTCGGGAGTAGCGAGACCCAGTACTTC. This translates into CSVFGSSETQYF.

This clonotype was picked up a small number of times. The J gene is TRBJ2-1, the V gene TRBV18, with D possibly matching TRBD2 (6 bases). The CDR3 has 13 residues. The germline CDR1 and CDR2 sequences are KGHSH and LQKENI. V was clipped by 4 bases and J by 7 bases, with 11 bases between them. The CDR3 reads CASSLALANEQFF. The CDR3 DNA reads TGTGCCAGCTCACTCGCACTAGCAAATGAGCAGTTCTTC.

This clonotype was detected many times. V gene TRBV24-1 combines with J gene TRBJ2-1; 7 bases are a match to TRBD2. Trimming took 3 bases from V and 7 from J; bases not matched to a gene: 11. Germline V lookup: CDR1 KGHDR, CDR2 SFDVKD. The CDR3 has 16 residues. The CDR3 DNA sequence: TGTGCCACCAGTGATACCAGGGTAAGGGGAGGGAATGAGCAGTTCTTC. Translating gives CATSDTRVRGGNEQFF.

This clonotype was detected only a few times. The chain is built from TRBV10-3 and TRBJ2-3; D remains ambiguous. V dropped 7 bases and J dropped 2 bases, with 10 bases sitting between them. The V gene's germline CDR1 is ENHRY and CDR2 SYGVKD. The CDR3 has 13 amino acids. The CDR3 DNA reads as TGTGCCATCACTCGCGCCCTCACAGATACGCAGTATTTT. Its protein is CAITRALTDTQYF.

V is TRBV15 and J is TRBJ2-7; 8 bases fit TRBD2. From germline, CDR1 is LNHNV and CDR2 YYDKDF (reference sequence). This CDR3 is built from 18 residues. The J segment lost 1 base and the V segment lost 8 bases, leaving 19 bases of the junction unmatched. DNA for the CDR3: TGTGCCACCTACGCACCCCGTATACGGGAGGGCCGTTCCTACGAGCAGTACTTC. The encoded protein is CATYAPRIREGRSYEQYF.

In this sample, this clonotype turned up a few times. The V and J genes are TRBV3-1 and TRBJ1-2, with D unclear. The V end lost 4 bases, the J end lost 8 bases, and 8 bases lay between the germline ends. The CDR3 consists of 11 residues. Germline-derived CDR1 and CDR2 are LGHDT and YNNKEL (reference sequence). In DNA, the CDR3 is TGTGCCAGCAGCCGACTTTGGGGCTACACCTTC. Amino acids: CASSRLWGYTF.

The genes are TRBV4-3 and TRBJ1-2, with D possibly TRBD1 on 5 matching bases. Deletions cut 5 bases from V and 6 bases from J, with 19 bases between. Germline CDR1 is LGHNA and CDR2 is YSLEER. The CDR3 is 15 residues long. The CDR3 region is CASSDPQGGQDGYTF. The CDR3 DNA sequence: TGCGCCAGCAGCGATCCTCAGGGAGGGCAGGATGGCTACACCTTC.

The J gene is TRBJ2-1, the V gene TRBV6-5; perhaps TRBD2 as D (7 bases). The germline V and J ends were trimmed by 4 bases and 8 bases, with 15 bases remaining between them. Germline V gene lookup returns CDR1 MNHEY and CDR2 SVGAGI. The CDR3 loop spans 14 amino acids. CDR3 coding DNA: TGTGCCAGCAGTTCTTACTTAGGGGGGGATGAGCAGTTCTTC. It encodes CASSSYLGGDEQFF.

V gene TRBV12-3 or TRBV12-4 combines with J gene TRBJ1-1; unclear D gene. The CDR3 runs 12 residues. V was pared by 7 bases and J by 4 bases, with 10 bases between. CDR3 protein: CASTYLGTEAFF. In DNA form, the CDR3 reads TGTGCCAGCACCTATTTGGGCACTGAAGCTTTCTTT.

This clonotype was observed many times. The J gene is TRBJ1-4, the V gene TRBV29-1, with 7 bases identical to TRBD1. V lost 6 bases to trimming and J lost 7 bases; unmatched junction nucleotides: 8. This CDR3 region has 13 residues. CDR1 is SQVTM and CDR2 is ANQGSEA in the germline V gene. The CDR3 reads CSVRTGLGEKLFF. CDR3 DNA: TGCAGCGTACGGACAGGACTTGGTGAAAAACTGTTTTTT.

The chain couples TRBV4-3 to TRBJ2-7; D possibly uses TRBD1 or TRBD2 (5 bases each). The germline gives CDR1 LGHNA, CDR2 YSLEER. V lost 1 base, J lost 7 bases, and 14 bases lay in between. CDR3 size: 14 residues. The CDR3 is CASSQAQGAREQYF. The CDR3 DNA reads as TGCGCCAGCAGCCAAGCCCAGGGAGCACGAGAGCAGTACTTC.

The rearrangement joins TRBV9 to TRBJ2-1; no definite D call. CDR1 and CDR2 from the germline V gene are SGDLS and YYNGEE. The CDR3 is 13 residues long. Trimming removed 0 bases from V and 5 bases from J, with 6 bases in between. The CDR3, as DNA: TGTGCCAGCAGCGTAGGGGATAACAATGAGCAGTTCTTC. It is translated as CASSVGDNNEQFF.